This T cell receptor beta chain was recovered during a study of shared clonotypes between healthy human individuals. A word on this clone: Its target is unknown.

The germline V and J ends were trimmed by 3 bases and 4 bases, with 10 bases remaining between them. The germline V gene has CDR1 MDHEN and CDR2 SYDVKM. There are 14 residues in the CDR3. Study findings and constraints: Generation probabilities were higher for clonotypes shared across all four sorted-subset donors than for unshared ones.

Assay used: immunoSEQ multiplex PCR; TCRdb lists only in-frame clones, some missing. The top ten hold 0.36% of the sample, which has around 2.5 million clones, over 85% seen once. The rearrangement links TRBV28 to TRBJ1-3; the D is unclear. This clonotype was obtained from a man between 18 and 35 years old in good health. Some clones in this sample may be carry-over from other donors' samples. Material: naive CD4+ T cells from PBMCs. Subset indicated: CD45RA+ positively selected. Written as DNA, the CDR3 is TGTGCCAGCAGTTTCGACCGTAGGGGAAACACCATATATTTT. Amino acid sequence: CASSFDRRGNTIYF.